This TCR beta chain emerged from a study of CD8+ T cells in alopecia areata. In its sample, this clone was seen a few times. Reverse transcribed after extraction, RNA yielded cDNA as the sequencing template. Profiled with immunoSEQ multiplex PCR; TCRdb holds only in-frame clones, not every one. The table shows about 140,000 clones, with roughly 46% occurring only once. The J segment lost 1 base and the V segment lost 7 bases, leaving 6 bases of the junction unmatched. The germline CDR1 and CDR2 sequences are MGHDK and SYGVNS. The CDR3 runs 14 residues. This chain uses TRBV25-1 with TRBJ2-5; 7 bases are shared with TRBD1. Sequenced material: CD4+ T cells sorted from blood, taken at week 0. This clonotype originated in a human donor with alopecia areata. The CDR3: CASTKSGGQETQYF. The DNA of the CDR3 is TGTGCCAGCACGAAATCAGGGGGCCAAGAGACCCAGTACTTC.